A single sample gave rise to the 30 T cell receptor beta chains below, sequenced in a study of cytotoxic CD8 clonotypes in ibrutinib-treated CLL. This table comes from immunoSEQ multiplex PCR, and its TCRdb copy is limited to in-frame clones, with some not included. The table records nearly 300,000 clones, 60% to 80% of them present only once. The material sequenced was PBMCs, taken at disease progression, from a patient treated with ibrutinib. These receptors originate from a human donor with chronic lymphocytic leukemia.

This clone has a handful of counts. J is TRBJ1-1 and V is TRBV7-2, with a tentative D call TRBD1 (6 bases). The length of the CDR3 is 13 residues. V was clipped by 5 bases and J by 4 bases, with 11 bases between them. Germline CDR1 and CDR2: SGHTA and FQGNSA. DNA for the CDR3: TGTGCCAGCAGCCGCCTACAGGGCACTGAAGCTTTCTTT. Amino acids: CASSRLQGTEAFF.

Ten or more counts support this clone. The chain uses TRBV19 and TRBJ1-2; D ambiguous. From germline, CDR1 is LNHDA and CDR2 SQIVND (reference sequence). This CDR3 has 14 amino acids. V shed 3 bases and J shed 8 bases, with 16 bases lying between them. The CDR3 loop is CASSIAPGGGGYTF. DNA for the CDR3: TGTGCCAGTAGTATTGCCCCGGGAGGCGGAGGCTACACCTTC.

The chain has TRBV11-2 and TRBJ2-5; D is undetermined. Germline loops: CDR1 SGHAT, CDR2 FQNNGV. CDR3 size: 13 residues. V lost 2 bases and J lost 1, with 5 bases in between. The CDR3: CASSLSVQETQYF. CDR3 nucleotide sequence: TGTGCCAGCAGCTTATCGGTCCAAGAGACCCAGTACTTC.

The CDR3 reads CASSYGTGGWTEAFF. The DNA of the CDR3 is TGTGCCAGTAGTTACGGGACAGGGGGCTGGACTGAAGCTTTCTTT. The rearrangement uses TRBV19 and TRBJ1-1, with 12 bases identical to TRBD1. The CDR3 contains 15 residues. CDR1 and CDR2 from the germline V gene are LNHDA and SQIVND (reference sequence). Trimming at V came to 5 bases and at J to 5 bases, leaving 6 bases not matched to a gene.

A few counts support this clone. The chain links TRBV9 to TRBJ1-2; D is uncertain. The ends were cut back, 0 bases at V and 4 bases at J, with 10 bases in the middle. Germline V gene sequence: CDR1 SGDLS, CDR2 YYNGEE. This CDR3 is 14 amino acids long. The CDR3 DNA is TGTGCCAGCAGCGTAGTAAGCAGGAGCTATGGCTACACCTTC. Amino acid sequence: CASSVVSRSYGYTF.

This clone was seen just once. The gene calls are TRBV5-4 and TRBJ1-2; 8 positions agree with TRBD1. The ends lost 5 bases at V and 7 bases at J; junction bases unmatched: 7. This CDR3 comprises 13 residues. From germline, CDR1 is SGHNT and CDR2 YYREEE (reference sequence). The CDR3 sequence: CASRQTGGTGYTF. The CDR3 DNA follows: TGTGCCAGCAGGCAAACAGGGGGTACTGGCTACACCTTC.

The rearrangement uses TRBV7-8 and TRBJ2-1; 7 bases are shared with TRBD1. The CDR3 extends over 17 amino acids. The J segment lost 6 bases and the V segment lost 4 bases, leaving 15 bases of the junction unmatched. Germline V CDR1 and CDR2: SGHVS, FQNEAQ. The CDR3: CASSSKKKTGTPNEQFF. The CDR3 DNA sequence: TGTGCCAGCAGCTCGAAGAAGAAGACAGGGACCCCCAATGAGCAGTTCTTC.

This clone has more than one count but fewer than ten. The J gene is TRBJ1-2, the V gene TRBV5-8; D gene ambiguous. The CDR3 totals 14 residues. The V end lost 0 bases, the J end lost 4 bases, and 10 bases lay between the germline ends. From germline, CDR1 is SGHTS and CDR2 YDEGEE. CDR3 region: CASSLVVSPYGYTF. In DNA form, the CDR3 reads TGTGCCAGCAGCTTGGTTGTCAGCCCCTATGGCTACACCTTC.

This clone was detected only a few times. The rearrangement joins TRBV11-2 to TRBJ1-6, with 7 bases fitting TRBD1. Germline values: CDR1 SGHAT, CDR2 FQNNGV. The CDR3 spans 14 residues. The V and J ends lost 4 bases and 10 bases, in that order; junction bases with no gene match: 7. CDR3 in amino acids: CASSYRGQPSPLHF. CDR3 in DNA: TGTGCCAGCAGCTATCGGGGACAGCCCTCACCCCTCCACTTT.

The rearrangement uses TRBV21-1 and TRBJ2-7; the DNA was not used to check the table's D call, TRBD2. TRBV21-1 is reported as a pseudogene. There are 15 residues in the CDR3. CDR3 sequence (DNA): TGTGCCAGCAGCGCAGCCAACAAGGGGACTACCGAGCAGTACTTC. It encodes CASSAANKGTTEQYF.

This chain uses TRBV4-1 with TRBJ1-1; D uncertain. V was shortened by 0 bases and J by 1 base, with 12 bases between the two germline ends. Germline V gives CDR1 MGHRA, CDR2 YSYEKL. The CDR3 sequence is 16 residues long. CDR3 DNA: TGCGCCAGCAGCCAAGATCATTACGCCCCGAACACTGAAGCTTTCTTT. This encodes CASSQDHYAPNTEAFF.

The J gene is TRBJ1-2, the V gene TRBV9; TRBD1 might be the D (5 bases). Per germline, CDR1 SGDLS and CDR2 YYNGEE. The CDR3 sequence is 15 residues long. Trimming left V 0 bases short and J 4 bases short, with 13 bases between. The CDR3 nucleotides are TGTGCCAGCAGCGTAGCTACGCAGGGCGCCTATGGCTACACCTTC. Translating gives CASSVATQGAYGYTF.

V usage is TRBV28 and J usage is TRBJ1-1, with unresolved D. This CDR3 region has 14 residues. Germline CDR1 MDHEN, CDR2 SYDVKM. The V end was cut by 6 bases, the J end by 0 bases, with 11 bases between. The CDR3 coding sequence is TGTGCCAGCAGCAAGGCAGGCATGAACACTGAAGCTTTCTTT. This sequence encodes CASSKAGMNTEAFF.

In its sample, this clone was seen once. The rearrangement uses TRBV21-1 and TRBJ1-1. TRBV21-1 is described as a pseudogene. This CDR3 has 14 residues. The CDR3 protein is CASSMGTVNTEAFF. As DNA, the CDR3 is TGTGCCAGCAGCATGGGGACGGTGAACACTGAAGCTTTCTTT.

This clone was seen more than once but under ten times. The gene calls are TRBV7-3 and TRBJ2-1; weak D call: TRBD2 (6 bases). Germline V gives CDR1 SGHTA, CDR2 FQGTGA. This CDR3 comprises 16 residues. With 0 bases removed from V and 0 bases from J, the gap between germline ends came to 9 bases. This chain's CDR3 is CASSLTYGGSYNEQFF. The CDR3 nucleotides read TGTGCCAGCAGCTTAACCTACGGGGGCTCCTACAATGAGCAGTTCTTC.

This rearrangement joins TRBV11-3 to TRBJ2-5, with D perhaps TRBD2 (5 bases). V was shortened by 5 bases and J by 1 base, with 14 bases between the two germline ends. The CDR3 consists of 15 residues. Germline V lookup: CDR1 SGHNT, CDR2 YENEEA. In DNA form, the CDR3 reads TGTGCCAGCAGCCCCGGAGGCGACCCCCAAGAGACCCAGTACTTC. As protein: CASSPGGDPQETQYF.

The CDR3 loop is CASSSANRGLAGELFF. DNA for the CDR3: TGTGCCAGCAGCTCGGCAAACAGGGGATTGGCCGGGGAGCTGTTTTTT. The chain employs TRBV11-2 and TRBJ2-2; 7 bases fit TRBD1. CDR3 length: 16 residues. V shed 4 bases, J shed 6 bases, and the junction held 11 bases outside the gene matches. Germline V lookup: CDR1 SGHAT, CDR2 FQNNGV.

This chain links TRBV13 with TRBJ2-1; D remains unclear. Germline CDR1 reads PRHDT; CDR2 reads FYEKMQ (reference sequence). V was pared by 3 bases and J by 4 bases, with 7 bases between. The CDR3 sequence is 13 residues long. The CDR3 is CASSFPGYNEQFF. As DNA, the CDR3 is TGTGCCAGCAGCTTTCCCGGTTACAATGAGCAGTTCTTC.

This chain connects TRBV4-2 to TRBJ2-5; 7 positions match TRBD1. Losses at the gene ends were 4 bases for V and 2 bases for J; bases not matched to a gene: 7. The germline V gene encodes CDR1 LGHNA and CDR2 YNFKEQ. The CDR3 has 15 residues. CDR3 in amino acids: CASSRESDRQETQYF. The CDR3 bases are TGTGCCAGCAGCCGCGAATCGGACAGGCAAGAGACCCAGTACTTC.

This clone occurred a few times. CDR3 coding DNA: TGTGCCAGCTCAAACCCAGGGACTGAAGCTTTCTTT. Translated, it gives CASSNPGTEAFF. V is TRBV6-5 and J is TRBJ1-1, with D possibly matching TRBD1 (5 bases). This CDR3 comprises 12 residues. V was pared by 8 bases and J by 5 bases, with 12 bases between. Per germline, CDR1 MNHEY and CDR2 SVGAGI.

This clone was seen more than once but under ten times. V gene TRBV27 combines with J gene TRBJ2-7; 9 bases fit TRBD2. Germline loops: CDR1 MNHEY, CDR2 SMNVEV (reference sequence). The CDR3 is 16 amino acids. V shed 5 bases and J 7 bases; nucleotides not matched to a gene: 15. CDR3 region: CASSTSSGMGLGEQYF. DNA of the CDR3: TGTGCCAGCAGTACATCTAGCGGGATGGGGCTGGGTGAGCAGTACTTC.

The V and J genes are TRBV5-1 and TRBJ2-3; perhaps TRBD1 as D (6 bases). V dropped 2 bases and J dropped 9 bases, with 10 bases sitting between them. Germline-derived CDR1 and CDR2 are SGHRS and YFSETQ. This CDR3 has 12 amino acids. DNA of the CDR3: TGCGCCAGCAGCTTAAACAGGGCCACGCAGTATTTT. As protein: CASSLNRATQYF.

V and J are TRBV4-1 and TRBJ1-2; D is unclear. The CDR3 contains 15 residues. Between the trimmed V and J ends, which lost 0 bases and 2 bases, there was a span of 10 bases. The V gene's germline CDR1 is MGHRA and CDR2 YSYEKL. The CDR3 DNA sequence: TGCGCCAGCAGCCAAGAGTGGGGAGGGAACTATGGCTACACCTTC. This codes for CASSQEWGGNYGYTF.

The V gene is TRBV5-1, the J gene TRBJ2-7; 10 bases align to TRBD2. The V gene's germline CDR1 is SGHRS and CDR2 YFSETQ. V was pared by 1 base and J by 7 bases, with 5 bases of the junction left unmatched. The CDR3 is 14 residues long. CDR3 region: CASSLWTSGLEQYF. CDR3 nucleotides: TGCGCCAGCAGCTTGTGGACTAGCGGTTTGGAGCAGTACTTC. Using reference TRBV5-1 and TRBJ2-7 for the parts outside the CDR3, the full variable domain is KAGVTQTPRYLIKTRGQQVTLSCSPISGHRSVSWYQQTPGQGLQFLFEYFSETQRNKGNFPGRFSGRQFSNSRSEMNVSTLELGDSALYLCASSLWTSGLEQYFGPGTRLTVT.

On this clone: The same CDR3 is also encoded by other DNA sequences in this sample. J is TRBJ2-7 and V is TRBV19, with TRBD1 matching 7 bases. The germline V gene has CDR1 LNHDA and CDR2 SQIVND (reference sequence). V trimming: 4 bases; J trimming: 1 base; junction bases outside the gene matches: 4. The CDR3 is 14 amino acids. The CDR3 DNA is TGTGCCAGTAGTAGCCGACAGGGTTCCTACGAGCAGTACTTC. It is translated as CASSSRQGSYEQYF.

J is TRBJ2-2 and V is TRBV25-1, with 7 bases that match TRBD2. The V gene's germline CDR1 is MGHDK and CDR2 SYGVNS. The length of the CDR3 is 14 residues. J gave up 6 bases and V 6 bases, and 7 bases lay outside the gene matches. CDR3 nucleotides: TGTGCCAGCAGCGTAACGGGGGGTGCCGGGGAGCTGTTTTTT. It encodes CASSVTGGAGELFF. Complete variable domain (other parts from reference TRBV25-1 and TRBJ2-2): EADIYQTPRYLVIGTGKKITLECSQTMGHDKMYWYQQDPGMELHLIHYSYGVNSTEKGDLSSESTVSRIRTEHFPLTLESARPSHTSQYLCASSVTGGAGELFFGEGSRLTVL.

Written as DNA, the CDR3 is TGTGCCAGCAGCTTAGGAGCTAAAACAGATACGCAGTATTTT. This codes for CASSLGAKTDTQYF. The rearrangement links TRBV13 to TRBJ2-3; D call uncertain. Germline V gives CDR1 PRHDT, CDR2 FYEKMQ (reference sequence). Trimming took off 0 bases at V and 3 bases at J, with 7 bases between the two ends. The CDR3 runs 14 residues.

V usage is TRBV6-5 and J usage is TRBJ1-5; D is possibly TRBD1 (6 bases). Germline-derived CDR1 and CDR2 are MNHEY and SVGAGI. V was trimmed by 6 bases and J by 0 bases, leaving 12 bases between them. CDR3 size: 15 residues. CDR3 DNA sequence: TGTGCCAGCAGGTCGGGACATTATAGCAATCAGCCCCAGCATTTT. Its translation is CASRSGHYSNQPQHF.

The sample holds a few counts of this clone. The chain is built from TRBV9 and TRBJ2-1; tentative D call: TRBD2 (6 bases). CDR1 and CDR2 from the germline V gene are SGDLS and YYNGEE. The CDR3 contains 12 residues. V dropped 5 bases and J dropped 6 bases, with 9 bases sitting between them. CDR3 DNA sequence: TGTGCCAGCAGGGGACTTGGCAATGAGCAGTTCTTC. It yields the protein CASRGLGNEQFF.

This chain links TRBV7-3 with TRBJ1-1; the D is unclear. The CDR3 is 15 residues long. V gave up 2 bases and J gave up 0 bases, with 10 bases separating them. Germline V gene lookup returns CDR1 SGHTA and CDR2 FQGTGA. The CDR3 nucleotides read TGTGCCAGCAGCTTAGATCCGGACTTGAACACTGAAGCTTTCTTT. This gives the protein CASSLDPDLNTEAFF.